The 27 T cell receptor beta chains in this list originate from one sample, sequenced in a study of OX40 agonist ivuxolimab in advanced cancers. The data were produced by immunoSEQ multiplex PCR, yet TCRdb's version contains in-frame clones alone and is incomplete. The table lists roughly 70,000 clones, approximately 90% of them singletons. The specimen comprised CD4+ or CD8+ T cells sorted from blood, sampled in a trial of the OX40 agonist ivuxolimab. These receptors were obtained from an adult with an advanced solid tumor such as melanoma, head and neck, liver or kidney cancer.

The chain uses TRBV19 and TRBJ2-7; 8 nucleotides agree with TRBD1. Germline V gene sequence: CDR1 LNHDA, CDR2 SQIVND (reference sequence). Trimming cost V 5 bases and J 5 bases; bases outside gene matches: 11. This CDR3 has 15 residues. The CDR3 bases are TGTGCCAGTAGTGGCCCGGGACAGGTCTTCGACGAGCAGTACTTC. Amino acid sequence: CASSGPGQVFDEQYF.

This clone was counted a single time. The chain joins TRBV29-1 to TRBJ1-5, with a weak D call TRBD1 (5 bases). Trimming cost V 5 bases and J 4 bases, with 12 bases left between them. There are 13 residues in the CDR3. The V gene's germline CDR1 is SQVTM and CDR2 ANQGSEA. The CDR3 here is CSVRGTPNQPQHF. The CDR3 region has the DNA TGCAGCGTTCGGGGGACTCCTAATCAGCCCCAGCATTTT. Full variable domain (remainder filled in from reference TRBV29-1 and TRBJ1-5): SAVISQKPSRDICQRGTSLTIQCQVDSQVTMMFWYRQQPGQSLTLIATANQGSEATYESGFVIDKFPISRPNLTFSTLTVSNMSPEDSSIYLCSVRGTPNQPQHFGDGTRLSIL.

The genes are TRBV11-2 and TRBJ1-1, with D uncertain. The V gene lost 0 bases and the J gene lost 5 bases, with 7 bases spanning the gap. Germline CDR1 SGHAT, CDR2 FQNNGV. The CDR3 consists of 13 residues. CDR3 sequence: CASSLDRRTEAFF. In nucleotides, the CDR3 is TGTGCCAGCAGCTTAGATAGAAGGACTGAAGCTTTCTTT. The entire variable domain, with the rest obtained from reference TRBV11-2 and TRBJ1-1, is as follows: EAGVAQSPRYKIIEKRQSVAFWCNPISGHATLYWYQQILGQGPKLLIQFQNNGVVDDSQLPKDRFSAERLKGVDSTLKIQPAKLEDSAVYLCASSLDRRTEAFFGQGTRLTVV.

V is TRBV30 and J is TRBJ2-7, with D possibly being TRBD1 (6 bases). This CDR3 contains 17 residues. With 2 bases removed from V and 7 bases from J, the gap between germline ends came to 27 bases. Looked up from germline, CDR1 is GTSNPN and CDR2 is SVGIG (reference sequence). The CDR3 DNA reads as TGTGCCTGGAGTTTGAGGGGCCTTCAGGGGTATTTTATAGAGCAGTACTTC. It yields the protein CAWSLRGLQGYFIEQYF.

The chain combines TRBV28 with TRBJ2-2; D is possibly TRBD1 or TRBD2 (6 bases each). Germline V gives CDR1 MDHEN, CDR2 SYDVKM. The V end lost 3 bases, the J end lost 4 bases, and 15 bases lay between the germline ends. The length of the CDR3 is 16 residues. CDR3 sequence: CASSFFGGGGTGELFF. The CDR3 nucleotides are TGTGCCAGCAGTTTCTTTGGAGGGGGTGGCACCGGGGAGCTGTTTTTT.

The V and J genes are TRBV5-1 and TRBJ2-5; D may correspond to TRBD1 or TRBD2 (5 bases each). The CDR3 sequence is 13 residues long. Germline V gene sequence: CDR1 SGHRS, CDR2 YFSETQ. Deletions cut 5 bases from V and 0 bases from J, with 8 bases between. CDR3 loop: CASRGTDQETQYF. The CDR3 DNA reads TGCGCCAGCAGGGGGACGGACCAAGAGACCCAGTACTTC.

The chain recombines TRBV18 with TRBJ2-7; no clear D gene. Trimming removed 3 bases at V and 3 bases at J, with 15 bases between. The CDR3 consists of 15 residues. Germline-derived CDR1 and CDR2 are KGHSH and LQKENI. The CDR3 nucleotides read TGTGCCAGCTCACCCCAGTCGGTCAGAAGCTACGAGCAGTACTTC. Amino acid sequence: CASSPQSVRSYEQYF.

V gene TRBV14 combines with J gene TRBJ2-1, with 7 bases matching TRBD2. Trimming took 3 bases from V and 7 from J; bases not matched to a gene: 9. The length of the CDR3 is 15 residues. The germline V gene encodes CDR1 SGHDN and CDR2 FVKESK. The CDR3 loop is CASSQSTSSGNEQFF. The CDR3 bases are TGTGCCAGCAGCCAGTCGACTAGCAGCGGGAATGAGCAGTTCTTC. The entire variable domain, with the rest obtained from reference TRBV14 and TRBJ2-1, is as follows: EAGVTQFPSHSVIEKGQTVTLRCDPISGHDNLYWYRRVMGKEIKFLLHFVKESKQDESGMPNNRFLAERTGGTYSTLKVQPAELEDSGVYFCASSQSTSSGNEQFFGPGTRLTVL.

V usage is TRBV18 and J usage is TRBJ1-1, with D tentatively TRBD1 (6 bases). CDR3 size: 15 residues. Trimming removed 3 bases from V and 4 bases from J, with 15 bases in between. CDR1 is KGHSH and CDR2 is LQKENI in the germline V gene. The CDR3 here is CASSPSGEVSTEAFF. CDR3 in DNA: TGTGCCAGCTCACCGTCAGGGGAGGTATCCACTGAAGCTTTCTTT. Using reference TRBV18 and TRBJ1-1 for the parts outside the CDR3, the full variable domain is NAGVMQNPRHLVRRRGQEARLRCSPMKGHSHVYWYRQLPEEGLKFMVYLQKENIIDESGMPKERFSAEFPKEGPSILRIQQVVRGDSAAYFCASSPSGEVSTEAFFGQGTRLTVV.

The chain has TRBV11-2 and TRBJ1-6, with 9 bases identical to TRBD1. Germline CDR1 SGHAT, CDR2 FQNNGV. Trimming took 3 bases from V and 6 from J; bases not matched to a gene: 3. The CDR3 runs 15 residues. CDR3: CASSLTGGGNSPLHF. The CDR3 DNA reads TGTGCCAGCAGCTTGACAGGGGGGGGTAATTCACCCCTCCACTTT.

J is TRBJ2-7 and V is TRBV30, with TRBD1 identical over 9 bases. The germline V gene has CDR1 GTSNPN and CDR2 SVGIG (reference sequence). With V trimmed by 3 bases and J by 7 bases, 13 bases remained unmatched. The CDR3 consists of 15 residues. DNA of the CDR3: TGTGCCTGGAGCCCAAAGGACAGGGGTATCAGAGAGCAGTACTTC. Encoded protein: CAWSPKDRGIREQYF. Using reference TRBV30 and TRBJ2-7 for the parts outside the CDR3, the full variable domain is SQTIHQWPATLVQPVGSPLSLECTVEGTSNPNLYWYRQAAGRGLQLLFYSVGIGQISSEVPQNLSASRPQDRQFILSSKKLLLSDSGFYLCAWSPKDRGIREQYFGPGTRLTVT.

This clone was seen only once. In DNA, the CDR3 is TGTGCCAGCAGCTTAGATGTACAGACCTACGAGCAGTACTTC. Protein: CASSLDVQTYEQYF. This rearrangement joins TRBV11-2 to TRBJ2-7; D call uncertain. Germline V gene sequence: CDR1 SGHAT, CDR2 FQNNGV. The CDR3 is 14 amino acids. V was pared by 0 bases and J by 2 bases, with 8 bases between.

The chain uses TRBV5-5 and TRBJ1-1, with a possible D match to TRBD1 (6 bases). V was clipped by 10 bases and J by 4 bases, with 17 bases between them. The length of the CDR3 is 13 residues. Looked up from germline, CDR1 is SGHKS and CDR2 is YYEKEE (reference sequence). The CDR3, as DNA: TGTGCCGGAAATACAGGGACTAGCACTGAAGCTTTCTTT. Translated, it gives CAGNTGTSTEAFF.

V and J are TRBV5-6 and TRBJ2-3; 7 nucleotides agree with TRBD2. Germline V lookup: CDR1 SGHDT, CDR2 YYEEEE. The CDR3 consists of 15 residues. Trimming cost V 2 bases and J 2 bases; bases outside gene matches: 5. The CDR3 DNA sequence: TGTGCCAGCAGCTTACTAGCGTGGGTCACAGATACGCAGTATTTT. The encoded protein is CASSLLAWVTDTQYF.

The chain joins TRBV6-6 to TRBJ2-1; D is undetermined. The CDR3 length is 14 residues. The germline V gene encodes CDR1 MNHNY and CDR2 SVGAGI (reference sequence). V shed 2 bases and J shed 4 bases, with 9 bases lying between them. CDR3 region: CASSYGRMYNEQFF. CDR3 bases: TGTGCCAGCAGTTACGGGCGGATGTACAATGAGCAGTTCTTC.

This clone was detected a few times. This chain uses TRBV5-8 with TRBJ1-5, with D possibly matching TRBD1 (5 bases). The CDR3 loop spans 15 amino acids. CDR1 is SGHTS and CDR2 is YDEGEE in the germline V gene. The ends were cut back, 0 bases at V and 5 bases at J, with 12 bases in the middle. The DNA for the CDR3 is TGTGCCAGCAGCTTGGCGGGCAGGGATCATCAGCCCCAGCATTTT. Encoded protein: CASSLAGRDHQPQHF.

CDR3 coding DNA: TGTGCCAGAAGTAAACAGGGGACGATCAATTCACCCCTCCACTTT. This encodes CARSKQGTINSPLHF. The chain combines TRBV2 with TRBJ1-6, with 7 nucleotides matching TRBD1. Trimming removed 9 bases from V and 7 bases from J; junction bases left unmatched: 12. The V gene's germline CDR1 is SNHLY and CDR2 FYNNEI. The CDR3 has 15 amino acids.

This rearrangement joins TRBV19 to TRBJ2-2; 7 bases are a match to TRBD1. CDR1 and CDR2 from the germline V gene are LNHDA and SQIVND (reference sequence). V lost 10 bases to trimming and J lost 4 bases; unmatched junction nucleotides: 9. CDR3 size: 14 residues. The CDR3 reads CATRDRVITGELFF. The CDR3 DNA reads TGTGCCACCCGGGACAGAGTAATCACCGGGGAGCTGTTTTTT.

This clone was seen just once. CDR3 nucleotide sequence: TGCAGGGCCACCCGCCCCACTGAAGCTTTCTTT. As protein: CRATRPTEAFF. The chain uses TRBV20-1 and TRBJ1-1; D is unclear. This CDR3 spans 11 amino acids. Germline values: CDR1 DFQATT, CDR2 SNEGSKA (reference sequence).

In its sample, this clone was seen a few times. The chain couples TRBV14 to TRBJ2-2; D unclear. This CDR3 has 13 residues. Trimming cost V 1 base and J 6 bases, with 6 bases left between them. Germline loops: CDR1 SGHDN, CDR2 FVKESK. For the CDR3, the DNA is TGTGCCAGCAGCCAAGCCCGTTCCGGGGAGCTGTTTTTT. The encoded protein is CASSQARSGELFF. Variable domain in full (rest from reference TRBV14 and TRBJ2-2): EAGVTQFPSHSVIEKGQTVTLRCDPISGHDNLYWYRRVMGKEIKFLLHFVKESKQDESGMPNNRFLAERTGGTYSTLKVQPAELEDSGVYFCASSQARSGELFFGEGSRLTVL.

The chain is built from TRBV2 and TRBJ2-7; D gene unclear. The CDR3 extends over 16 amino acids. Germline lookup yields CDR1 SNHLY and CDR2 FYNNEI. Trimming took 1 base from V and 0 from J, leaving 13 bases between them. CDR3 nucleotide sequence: TGTGCCAGCAGTGAAGGGCCGCCTTTAAACTCCTACGAGCAGTACTTC. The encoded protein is CASSEGPPLNSYEQYF.

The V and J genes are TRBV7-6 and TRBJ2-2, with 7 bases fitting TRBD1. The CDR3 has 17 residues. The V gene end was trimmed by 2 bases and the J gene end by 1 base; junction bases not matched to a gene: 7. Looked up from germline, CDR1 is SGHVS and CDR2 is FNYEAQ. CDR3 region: CASSLIGGTMNTGELFF. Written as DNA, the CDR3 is TGTGCCAGCAGCTTAATAGGGGGCACAATGAACACCGGGGAGCTGTTTTTT. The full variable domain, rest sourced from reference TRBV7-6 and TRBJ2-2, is GAGVSQSPRYKVTKRGQDVALRCDPISGHVSLYWYRQALGQGPEFLTYFNYEAQQDKSGLPNDRFSAERPEGSISTLTIQRTEQRDSAMYRCASSLIGGTMNTGELFFGEGSRLTVL.

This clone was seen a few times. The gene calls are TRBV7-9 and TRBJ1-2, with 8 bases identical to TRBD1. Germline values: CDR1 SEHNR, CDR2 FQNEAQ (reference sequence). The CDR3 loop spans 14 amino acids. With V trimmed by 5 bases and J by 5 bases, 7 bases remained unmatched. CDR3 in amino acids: CASSPTGGPYGYTF. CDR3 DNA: TGTGCCAGCAGCCCCACAGGGGGACCTTATGGCTACACCTTC. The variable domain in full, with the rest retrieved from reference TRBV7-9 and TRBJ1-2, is DTGVSQNPRHKITKRGQNVTFRCDPISEHNRLYWYRQTLGQGPEFLTYFQNEAQLEKSRLLSDRFSAERPKGSFSTLEIQRTEQGDSAMYLCASSPTGGPYGYTFGSGTRLTVV.

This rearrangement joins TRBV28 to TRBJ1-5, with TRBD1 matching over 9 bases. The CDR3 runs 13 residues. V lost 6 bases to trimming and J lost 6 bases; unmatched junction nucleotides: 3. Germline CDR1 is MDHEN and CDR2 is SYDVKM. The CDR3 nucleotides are TGTGCCAGCAGAGGACAGGGGAGTCAGCCCCAGCATTTT. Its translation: CASRGQGSQPQHF.

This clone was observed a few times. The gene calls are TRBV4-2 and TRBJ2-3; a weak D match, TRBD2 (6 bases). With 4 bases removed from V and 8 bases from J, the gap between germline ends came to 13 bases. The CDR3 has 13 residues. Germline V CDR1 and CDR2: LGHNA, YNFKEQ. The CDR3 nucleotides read TGTGCCAGCAGCCCGGGACGGGGGTCTACGCAGTATTTT. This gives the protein CASSPGRGSTQYF.

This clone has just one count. The CDR3 DNA reads as TGTGCCAGTAGTAAATACAGGGGGGGGACTGAAGCTTTCTTT. Protein sequence: CASSKYRGGTEAFF. The chain recombines TRBV19 with TRBJ1-1, with 8 bases that match TRBD1. CDR3 length: 14 residues. Germline CDR1 LNHDA, CDR2 SQIVND (reference sequence). V shed 4 bases and J 5 bases; nucleotides not matched to a gene: 6. Filled out from reference TRBV19 and TRBJ1-1, the complete variable domain reads DGGITQSPKYLFRKEGQNVTLSCEQNLNHDAMYWYRQDPGQGLRLIYYSQIVNDFQKGDIAEGYSVSREKKESFPLTVTSAQKNPTAFYLCASSKYRGGTEAFFGQGTRLTVV.

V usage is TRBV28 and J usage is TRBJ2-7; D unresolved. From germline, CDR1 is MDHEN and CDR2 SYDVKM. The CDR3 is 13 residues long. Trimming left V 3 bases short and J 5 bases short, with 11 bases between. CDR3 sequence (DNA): TGTGCCAGCAGTTTGGGGATGAAGAACGAGCAGTACTTC. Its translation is CASSLGMKNEQYF. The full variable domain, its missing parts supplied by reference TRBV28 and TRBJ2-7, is DVKVTQSSRYLVKRTGEKVFLECVQDMDHENMFWYRQDPGLGLRLIYFSYDVKMKEKGDIPEGYSVSREKKERFSLILESASTNQTSMYLCASSLGMKNEQYFGPGTRLTVT.